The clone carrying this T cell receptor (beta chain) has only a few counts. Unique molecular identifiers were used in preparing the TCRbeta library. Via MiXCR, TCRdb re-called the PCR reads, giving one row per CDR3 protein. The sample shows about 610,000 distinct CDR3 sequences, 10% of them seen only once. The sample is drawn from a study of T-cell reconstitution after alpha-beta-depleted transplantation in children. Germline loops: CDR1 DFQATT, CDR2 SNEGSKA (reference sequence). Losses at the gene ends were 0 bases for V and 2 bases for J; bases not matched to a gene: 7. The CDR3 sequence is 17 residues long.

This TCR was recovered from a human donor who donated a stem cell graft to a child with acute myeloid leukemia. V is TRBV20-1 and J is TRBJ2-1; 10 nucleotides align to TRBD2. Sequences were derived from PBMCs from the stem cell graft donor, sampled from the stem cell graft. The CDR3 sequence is CSARDLLAGAAYNEQFF. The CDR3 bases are TGCAGTGCTAGAGACCTTCTAGCGGGGGCTGCCTACAATGAGCAGTTCTTC.